The 14 T cell receptor beta chains below come from one sample, sequenced in a study of Graves' ophthalmopathy and Graves' hyperthyroidism. The TCR beta CDR3 regions underwent amplification from RNA transcripts. First-round RT-PCR with HTBI primers preceded a second-round multiplex PCR. From the multiplex PCR reads, TCRdb called clonotypes with MiXCR, one entry per CDR3 protein. Among more than 1,000,000 distinct CDR3 sequences listed, about two fifths were seen once. Sequenced material: peripheral blood or thyroid tissue (not recorded which). The receptors stem from an adult man with Graves' hyperthyroidism.

The V call is TRBV7-2, the J call TRBJ1-2; tentatively, D is TRBD1 (6 bases). This CDR3 region has 15 residues. From germline, CDR1 is SGHTA and CDR2 FQGNSA. V shed 1 base and J shed 12 bases, with 21 bases lying between them. CDR3 region: CASSLDRPGVAGNTF. The CDR3 region has the DNA TGTGCCAGCAGCTTAGATCGGCCAGGGGTGGCCGGAAACACCTTC.

The chain has TRBV29-1 and TRBJ1-1; TRBD1 matches at 10 bases. J lost 3 bases, V lost 8 bases, and 12 bases had no gene match. Per germline, CDR1 SQVTM and CDR2 ANQGSEA. This CDR3 is 15 amino acids long. CDR3 sequence reads: CSPKAGQGMYTEAFF. The CDR3 DNA sequence: TGCAGCCCAAAGGCGGGACAGGGGATGTACACTGAAGCTTTCTTT.

In regard to this clonotype: The junction departs from germline at one end; a sequencing error may be responsible. This chain uses TRBV7-9 with TRBJ1-1, with D uncertain. CDR1 SEHNR and CDR2 FQNEAQ come from the germline V gene (reference sequence). The length of the CDR3 is 14 residues. The CDR3 protein is CVSSFSSLNTEAFF. In nucleotides, the CDR3 is TGTGTCAGCAGCTTTAGCAGTTTGAACACTGAAGCTTTCTTT.

There are a few counts of this clonotype. At one boundary the junction diverges from the germline segment, which might be a read error. J is TRBJ2-7 and V is TRBV12-3 or TRBV12-4; perhaps TRBD2 as D (6 bases). This CDR3 region has 12 residues. As DNA, the CDR3 is TGTGCCAGCAGTTTAGGGAGGGAGTCGGCCTCCTTC. It is translated as CASSLGRESASF.

V usage is TRBV29-1 and J usage is TRBJ1-1, with a possible D match to TRBD1 (5 bases). From germline, CDR1 is SQVTM and CDR2 ANQGSEA. The CDR3 extends over 14 amino acids. Trimming left V 3 bases short and J 4 bases short, with 15 bases between. The CDR3 nucleotides are TGCAGCGTTGAGGGAGGCAGGGAACGCACTGAAGCTTTCTTT. Translated: CSVEGGRERTEAFF. Together with reference TRBV29-1 and TRBJ1-1, the CDR3 gives the full variable domain: SAVISQKPSRDICQRGTSLTIQCQVDSQVTMMFWYRQQPGQSLTLIATANQGSEATYESGFVIDKFPISRPNLTFSTLTVSNMSPEDSSIYLCSVEGGRERTEAFFGQGTRLTVV.

This clonotype has at least ten counts. This chain uses TRBV7-8 with TRBJ2-7; 9 nucleotides match TRBD1. Trimming took 2 bases from V and 4 from J; bases not matched to a gene: 15. CDR1 and CDR2 (germline): SGHVS, FQNEAQ. CDR3 size: 18 residues. CDR3 residues: CASSLSKGTGFRPYEQYF. Written as DNA, the CDR3 is TGTGCCAGCAGCTTATCCAAGGGGACAGGGTTCCGTCCGTACGAGCAGTACTTC. The entire variable domain, with the rest obtained from reference TRBV7-8 and TRBJ2-7, is as follows: GAGVSQSPRYKVAKRGQDVALRCDPISGHVSLFWYQQALGQGPEFLTYFQNEAQLDKSGLPSDRFFAERPEGSVSTLKIQRTQQEDSAVYLCASSLSKGTGFRPYEQYFGPGTRLTVT.

CDR3 in DNA: TGTGCCAGCGTAGTAGCGGGGGGCGAGCAGTACTTC. This codes for CASVVAGGEQYF. V is TRBV2 and J is TRBJ2-7; TRBD2 aligns across 10 bases. The CDR3 is made up of 12 amino acids. V shed 8 bases and J 6 bases; nucleotides not matched to a gene: 4. The germline V gene has CDR1 SNHLY and CDR2 FYNNEI.

This clonotype was detected a few times. The chain has TRBV4-3 and TRBJ2-5; possibly TRBD1 for D (5 bases). Trimming left V 0 bases short and J 2 bases short, with 10 bases between. Germline V CDR1 and CDR2: LGHNA, YSLEER. CDR3 length: 15 amino acids. CDR3 sequence: CASSQDNDSQETQYF. The CDR3 nucleotides are TGCGCCAGCAGCCAAGATAACGACAGTCAAGAGACCCAGTACTTC.

V usage is TRBV29-1 and J usage is TRBJ1-5; D ambiguous. The CDR3 is 12 amino acids. CDR1 is SQVTM, CDR2 ANQGSEA, per germline. The ends were cut back, 4 bases at V and 7 bases at J, with 11 bases in the middle. Written as DNA, the CDR3 is TGCAGCGTTGGTGGAACGGGACAGCCCCAGCATTTT. It encodes CSVGGTGQPQHF.

This clonotype was seen many times. The chain carries TRBV7-2 and TRBJ2-2; TRBD1 matches at 12 bases. Germline assignment: CDR1 SGHTA and CDR2 FQGNSA. CDR3 length: 15 residues. V shed 2 bases and J 11 bases; nucleotides not matched to a gene: 6. The CDR3 here is CASSLLGQGAGELFF. The CDR3 DNA reads as TGTGCCAGCAGCTTACTGGGACAGGGGGCTGGAGAGCTGTTTTTT. The full variable domain, its missing parts supplied by reference TRBV7-2 and TRBJ2-2, is GAGVSQSPSNKVTEKGKDVELRCDPISGHTALYWYRQSLGQGLEFLIYFQGNSAPDKSGLPSDRFSAERTGGSVSTLTIQRTQQEDSAVYLCASSLLGQGAGELFFGEGSRLTVL.

The chain is built from TRBV19 and TRBJ1-2; 10 nucleotides line up with TRBD1. This CDR3 has 13 residues. V was pared by 2 bases and J by 11 bases, with 5 bases of the junction left unmatched. Looked up from germline, CDR1 is LNHDA and CDR2 is SQIVND (reference sequence). CDR3 sequence (DNA): TGTGCCAGTAGTATAAGACAGGGGGCGCGTTACACCTTC. This sequence encodes CASSIRQGARYTF.

This clonotype was found many times. This chain joins TRBV9 and TRBJ1-6; D may be TRBD1 (6 bases). Trimming removed 3 bases at V and 6 bases at J, with 10 bases between. CDR3 length: 14 amino acids. The germline CDR1 and CDR2 sequences are SGDLS and YYNGEE. In DNA form, the CDR3 reads TGTGCCAGCAGCGCGACAGGAACTAATTCACCCCTCCACTTT. Protein product: CASSATGTNSPLHF.

The chain joins TRBV10-3 to TRBJ1-6, with D perhaps matching TRBD1 (5 bases). Germline values: CDR1 ENHRY, CDR2 SYGVKD. Trimming cost V 4 bases and J 14 bases, with 15 bases left between them. The CDR3 loop spans 13 amino acids. CDR3 residues: CAISGAGKLALHF. The DNA for the CDR3 is TGTGCCATCAGTGGAGCAGGGAAATTGGCCCTCCACTTT.

This clonotype has ten or more counts. The chain combines TRBV7-2 with TRBJ2-5, with 7 nucleotides matching TRBD1. With V trimmed by 4 bases and J by 0 bases, 5 bases remained unmatched. The CDR3 spans 15 residues. CDR1 SGHTA and CDR2 FQGNSA come from the germline V gene. The CDR3 nucleotides read TGTGCCAGCAGCTCCTGGGACAGACACCAAGAGACCCAGTACTTC. It specifies CASSSWDRHQETQYF.